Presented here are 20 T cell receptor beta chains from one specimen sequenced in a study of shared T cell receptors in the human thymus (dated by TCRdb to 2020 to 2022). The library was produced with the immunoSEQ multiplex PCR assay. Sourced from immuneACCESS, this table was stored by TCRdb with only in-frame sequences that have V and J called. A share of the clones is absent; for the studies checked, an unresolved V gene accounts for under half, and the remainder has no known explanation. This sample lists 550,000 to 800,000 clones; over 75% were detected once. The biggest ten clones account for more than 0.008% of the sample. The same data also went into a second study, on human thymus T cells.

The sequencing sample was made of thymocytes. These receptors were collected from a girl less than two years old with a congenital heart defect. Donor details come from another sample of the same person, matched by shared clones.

CDR3 nucleotides: TGTGCCAGCAGTCCATACTACGGGTATGAGAGGACAATTAGCAATCAGCCCCAGCATTTT. Its translation is CASSPYYGYERTISNQPQHF. V is TRBV27 and J is TRBJ1-5; D is perhaps TRBD1 (5 bases). The V gene's germline CDR1 is MNHEY and CDR2 SMNVEV (reference sequence). V was trimmed by 5 bases and J by 0 bases, leaving 26 bases between them. This CDR3 region has 20 residues.

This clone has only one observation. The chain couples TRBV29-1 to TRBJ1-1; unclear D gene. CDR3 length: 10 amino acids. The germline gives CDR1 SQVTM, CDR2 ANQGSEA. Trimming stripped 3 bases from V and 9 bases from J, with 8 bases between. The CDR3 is CSVDGGQAFF. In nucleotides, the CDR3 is TGCAGCGTTGACGGCGGGCAAGCTTTCTTT.

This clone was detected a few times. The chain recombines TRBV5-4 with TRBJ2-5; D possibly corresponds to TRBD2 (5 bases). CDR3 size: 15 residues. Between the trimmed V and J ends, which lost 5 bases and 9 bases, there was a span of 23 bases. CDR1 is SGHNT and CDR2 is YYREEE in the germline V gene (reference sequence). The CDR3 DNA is TGTGCCAGCAGTCCCAAGCGAGGCAGGTACGGGGCCCAGTACTTC. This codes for CASSPKRGRYGAQYF.

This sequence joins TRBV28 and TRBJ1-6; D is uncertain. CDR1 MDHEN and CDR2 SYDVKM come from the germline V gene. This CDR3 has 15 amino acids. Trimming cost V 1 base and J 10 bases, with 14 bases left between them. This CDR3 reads CASSLFAGSSSPLHF. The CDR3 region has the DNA TGTGCCAGCAGTTTATTCGCAGGATCCAGCTCACCCCTCCACTTT. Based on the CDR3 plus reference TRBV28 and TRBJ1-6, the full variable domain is DVKVTQSSRYLVKRTGEKVFLECVQDMDHENMFWYRQDPGLGLRLIYFSYDVKMKEKGDIPEGYSVSREKKERFSLILESASTNQTSMYLCASSLFAGSSSPLHFGNGTRLTVT.

Here the CDR3 reads CASSLSEPQGPKLNTEAFF. The CDR3 nucleotides read TGTGCCAGCAGCCTTTCCGAACCCCAGGGCCCGAAACTGAACACTGAAGCTTTCTTT. The chain has TRBV14 and TRBJ1-1; possible D gene TRBD1, 5 bases. Looked up from germline, CDR1 is SGHDN and CDR2 is FVKESK. V gave up 4 bases and J gave up 0 bases, with 24 bases separating them. The CDR3 runs 19 residues.

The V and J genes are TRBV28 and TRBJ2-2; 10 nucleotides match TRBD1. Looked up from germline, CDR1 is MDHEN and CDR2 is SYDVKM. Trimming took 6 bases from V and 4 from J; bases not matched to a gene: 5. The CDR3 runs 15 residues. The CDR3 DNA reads TGTGCCAGCAGCTACCGGGACAGGGGCACCGGGGAGCTGTTTTTT. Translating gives CASSYRDRGTGELFF.

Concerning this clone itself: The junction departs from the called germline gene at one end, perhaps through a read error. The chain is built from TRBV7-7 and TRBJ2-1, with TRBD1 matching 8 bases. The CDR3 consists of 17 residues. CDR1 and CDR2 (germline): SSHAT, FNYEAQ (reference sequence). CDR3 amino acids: CASSPGIGGTGRNEQFF. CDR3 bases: TGTGCTAGCAGCCCGGGCATTGGGGGGACAGGACGCAATGAGCAGTTCTTC.

CDR3 nucleotide sequence: TGCGCCAGCAGCCAACCACCCCCGGGACAGCTGGGGGTTTATAGCAATCAGCCCCAGCATTTT. It is translated as CASSQPPPGQLGVYSNQPQHF. J is TRBJ1-5 and V is TRBV4-1; 7 nucleotides align to TRBD1. J was trimmed by 0 bases and V by 2 bases; bases with no gene match: 19. The length of the CDR3 is 21 residues. Germline V gives CDR1 MGHRA, CDR2 YSYEKL.

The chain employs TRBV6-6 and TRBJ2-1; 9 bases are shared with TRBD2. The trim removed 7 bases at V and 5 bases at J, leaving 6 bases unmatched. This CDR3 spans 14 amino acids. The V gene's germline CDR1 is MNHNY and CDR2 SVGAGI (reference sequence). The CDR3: CASNRAGGHNEQFF. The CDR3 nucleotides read TGTGCCAGCAACAGAGCGGGGGGCCACAATGAGCAGTTCTTC.

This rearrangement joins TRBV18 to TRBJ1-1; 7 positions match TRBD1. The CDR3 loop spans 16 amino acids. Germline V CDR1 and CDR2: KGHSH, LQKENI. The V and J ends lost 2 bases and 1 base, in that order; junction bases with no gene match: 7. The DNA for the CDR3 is TGTGCCAGCTCACCAAGTATTAAGGGGGCGAACACTGAAGCTTTCTTT. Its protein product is CASSPSIKGANTEAFF.

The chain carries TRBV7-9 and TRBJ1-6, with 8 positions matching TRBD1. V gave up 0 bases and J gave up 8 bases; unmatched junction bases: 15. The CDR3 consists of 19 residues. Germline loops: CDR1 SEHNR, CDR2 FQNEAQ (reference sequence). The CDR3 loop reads CASSLATGDTPLTDSPLHF. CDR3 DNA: TGTGCCAGCAGCTTAGCGACAGGGGATACACCATTGACTGATTCACCCCTCCACTTT.

The CDR3 region is CASSEDGAGVGDTQYF. The CDR3 DNA reads TGTGCCAGCAGTGAAGATGGAGCGGGGGTTGGAGATACGCAGTATTTT. The rearrangement links TRBV6-4 to TRBJ2-3; 8 bases line up with TRBD2. Trimming at V came to 3 bases and at J to 5 bases, leaving 10 bases not matched to a gene. Germline loops: CDR1 MRHNA, CDR2 SNTAGT. The CDR3 totals 16 residues.

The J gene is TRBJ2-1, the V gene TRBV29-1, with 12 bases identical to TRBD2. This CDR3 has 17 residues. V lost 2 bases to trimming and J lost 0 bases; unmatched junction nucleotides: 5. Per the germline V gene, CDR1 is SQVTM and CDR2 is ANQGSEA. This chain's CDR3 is CSVETSGGPSSYNEQFF. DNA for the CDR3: TGCAGCGTTGAAACTAGCGGGGGGCCCTCCTCCTACAATGAGCAGTTCTTC.

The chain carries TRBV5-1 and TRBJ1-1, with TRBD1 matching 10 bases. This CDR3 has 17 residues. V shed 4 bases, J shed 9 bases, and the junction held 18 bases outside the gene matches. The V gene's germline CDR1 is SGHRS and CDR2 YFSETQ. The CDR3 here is CASSPGEADRGGVKAFF. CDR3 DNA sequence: TGCGCCAGCAGCCCCGGGGAGGCGGACAGGGGGGGAGTGAAAGCTTTCTTT.

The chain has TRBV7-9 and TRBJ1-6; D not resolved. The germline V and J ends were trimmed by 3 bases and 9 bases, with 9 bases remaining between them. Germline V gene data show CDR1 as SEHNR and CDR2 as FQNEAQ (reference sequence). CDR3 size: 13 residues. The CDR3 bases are TGTGCCAGCAGCTTCGGGAGAGTTTCACCCCTCCACTTT. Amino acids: CASSFGRVSPLHF.

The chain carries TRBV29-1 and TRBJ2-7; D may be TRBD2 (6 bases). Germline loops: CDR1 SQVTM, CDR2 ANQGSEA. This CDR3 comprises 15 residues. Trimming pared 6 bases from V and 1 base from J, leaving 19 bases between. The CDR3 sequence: CSVEPLGTDSYEQYF. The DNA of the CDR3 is TGCAGCGTCGAACCTTTAGGGACTGATTCCTACGAGCAGTACTTC.

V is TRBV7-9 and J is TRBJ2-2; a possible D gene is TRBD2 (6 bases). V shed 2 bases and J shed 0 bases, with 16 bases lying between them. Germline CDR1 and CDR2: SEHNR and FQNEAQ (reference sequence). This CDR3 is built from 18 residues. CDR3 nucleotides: TGTGCCAGCAGCTTAAGAGGGAGGACTAAATCGAACACCGGGGAGCTGTTTTTT. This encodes CASSLRGRTKSNTGELFF.

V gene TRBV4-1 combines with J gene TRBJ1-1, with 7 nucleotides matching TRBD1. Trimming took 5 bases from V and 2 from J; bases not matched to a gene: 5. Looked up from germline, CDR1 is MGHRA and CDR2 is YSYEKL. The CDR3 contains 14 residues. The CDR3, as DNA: TGCGCCAGCAGCTCCCGGGACAGAAACACTGAAGCTTTCTTT. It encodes CASSSRDRNTEAFF.

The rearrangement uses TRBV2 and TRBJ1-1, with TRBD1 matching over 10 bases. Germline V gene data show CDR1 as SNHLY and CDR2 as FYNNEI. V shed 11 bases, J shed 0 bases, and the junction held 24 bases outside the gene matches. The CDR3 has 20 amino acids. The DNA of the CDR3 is TGTGCCGGCCAACGACAGGGGGCGATTTTTTTGAGTAGTATGAACACTGAAGCTTTCTTT. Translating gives CAGQRQGAIFLSSMNTEAFF.

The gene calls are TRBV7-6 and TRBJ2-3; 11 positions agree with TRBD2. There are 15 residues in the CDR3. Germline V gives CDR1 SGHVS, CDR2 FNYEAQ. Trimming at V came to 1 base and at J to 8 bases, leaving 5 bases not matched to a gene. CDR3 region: CASSLGLAGKGTQYF. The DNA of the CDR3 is TGTGCCAGCAGCTTAGGACTAGCGGGGAAGGGTACGCAGTATTTT. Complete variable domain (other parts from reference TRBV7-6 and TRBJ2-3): GAGVSQSPRYKVTKRGQDVALRCDPISGHVSLYWYRQALGQGPEFLTYFNYEAQQDKSGLPNDRFSAERPEGSISTLTIQRTEQRDSAMYRCASSLGLAGKGTQYFGPGTRLTVL.